The 29 T cell receptor beta chains below come from one sample, sequenced in a study of technical replicates of blood from a handful of donors (dated by TCRdb to the late 2010s). Library preparation used the immunoSEQ multiplex PCR assay. TCRdb stores this immuneACCESS table with in-frame sequences only. Part of the clones is absent; in the studies checked, under half of the shortfall reflects unresolved V genes, and no reason is known for the rest. Counted in this sample were tens of thousands of clones; under 99% of them appeared once. Of the sample, roughly 0.2% is held by the ten largest clones. Sequenced sample: T cells isolated from PBMCs. These receptors were collected from a human donor in good health.

The chain employs TRBV7-2 and TRBJ2-6, with 9 nucleotides matching TRBD2. This CDR3 contains 17 residues. The germline V gene encodes CDR1 SGHTA and CDR2 FQGNSA. Trimming cost V 1 base and J 1 base; bases outside gene matches: 2. The CDR3 DNA reads TGTGCCAGCAGCTTAGTAGCGGGAGTGTCTGGGGCCAACGTCCTGACTTTC. It is translated as CASSLVAGVSGANVLTF.

This clone was counted once. The rearrangement uses TRBV5-1 and TRBJ2-7, with no clear D. There are 12 residues in the CDR3. The germline V gene encodes CDR1 SGHRS and CDR2 YFSETQ. Trimming took off 0 bases at V and 3 bases at J, with 4 bases between the two ends. The CDR3 sequence is CASSLVGYEQYF. CDR3 bases: TGCGCCAGCAGCTTGGTCGGCTACGAGCAGTACTTC.

V usage is TRBV7-9 and J usage is TRBJ1-1, with D possibly TRBD1 on 6 matching bases. From germline, CDR1 is SEHNR and CDR2 FQNEAQ (reference sequence). The CDR3 consists of 13 residues. V shed 8 bases and J shed 3 bases, with 13 bases lying between them. The chain's CDR3 is CASAQGSHTEAFF. The CDR3 region has the DNA TGTGCCAGCGCACAGGGAAGCCACACTGAAGCTTTCTTT.

This chain uses TRBV13 with TRBJ1-2; possibly TRBD1 for D (6 bases). V lost 0 bases to trimming and J lost 11 bases, with 7 bases between them. The CDR3 is 11 residues long. CDR1 and CDR2 (germline): PRHDT, FYEKMQ (reference sequence). The CDR3 coding sequence is TGTGCCAGCAGCTTAGGGCAGGGGTACACCTTC. Amino acids: CASSLGQGYTF. Complete variable domain (other parts from reference TRBV13 and TRBJ1-2): AAGVIQSPRHLIKEKRETATLKCYPIPRHDTVYWYQQGPGQDPQFLISFYEKMQSDKGSIPDRFSAQQFSDYHSELNMSSLELGDSALYFCASSLGQGYTFGSGTRLTVV.

The rearrangement joins TRBV15 to TRBJ2-7; 8 bases align to TRBD2. Germline CDR1 and CDR2: LNHNV and YYDKDF (reference sequence). The junction had 12 bases not matched to a gene; V was cut back by 2 bases and J by 0 bases. CDR3 length equals 18 residues. CDR3: CATSRPRLGGRISYEQYF. The CDR3, as DNA: TGTGCCACCAGCAGACCCCGATTGGGCGGGAGGATCTCCTACGAGCAGTACTTC.

The chain couples TRBV9 to TRBJ1-2; no clear D. Looked up from germline, CDR1 is SGDLS and CDR2 is YYNGEE. This CDR3 is built from 13 residues. V lost 2 bases and J lost 1, with 6 bases in between. The CDR3 DNA reads as TGTGCCAGCAGCGTGGCAGATAACTATGGCTACACCTTC. The encoded protein is CASSVADNYGYTF.

This clone appeared a single time. The rearrangement joins TRBV30 to TRBJ2-1, with TRBD2 as a possible D gene (6 bases). V was pared by 4 bases and J by 2 bases, with 9 bases between. CDR1 is GTSNPN and CDR2 is SVGIG in the germline V gene (reference sequence). CDR3 size: 13 residues. CDR3 nucleotides: TGTGCCTGGAATAGCGGCCCCTACAATGAGCAGTTCTTC. Translation: CAWNSGPYNEQFF.

The chain uses TRBV30 and TRBJ2-7, with 11 bases fitting TRBD2. With 3 bases clipped from V and 4 bases from J, the junction kept 5 bases outside the gene matches. CDR1 is GTSNPN and CDR2 is SVGIG in the germline V gene (reference sequence). This CDR3 comprises 14 residues. The CDR3 region is CAWSPTSGGYEQYF. DNA for the CDR3: TGTGCCTGGAGCCCCACTAGCGGGGGATACGAGCAGTACTTC.

The chain employs TRBV5-1 and TRBJ2-7, with 11 bases matching TRBD2. Germline CDR1 is SGHRS and CDR2 is YFSETQ. The CDR3 has 14 residues. V lost 5 bases to trimming and J lost 2 bases; unmatched junction nucleotides: 3. CDR3 protein: CASRATSGTYEQYF. The CDR3 DNA reads TGCGCCAGCAGAGCGACTAGCGGGACCTACGAGCAGTACTTC.

CDR3 protein: CAISGGLYEQYF. CDR3 sequence (DNA): TGTGCCATCAGTGGGGGACTCTACGAGCAGTACTTC. The rearrangement links TRBV10-3 to TRBJ2-7; weak D call: TRBD2 (6 bases). Germline CDR1 reads ENHRY; CDR2 reads SYGVKD. V was trimmed by 4 bases and J by 3 bases, leaving 7 bases between them. The CDR3 covers 12 residues.

This clone is a singleton in its sample. V usage is TRBV9 and J usage is TRBJ2-1, with D unresolved. This CDR3 has 13 residues. The V end was cut by 0 bases, the J end by 10 bases, with 11 bases between. Germline-derived CDR1 and CDR2 are SGDLS and YYNGEE. CDR3 nucleotide sequence: TGTGCCAGCAGCGTAGGGTTCTCCGGGGAGCAGTTCTTC. It translates to CASSVGFSGEQFF. The complete variable domain, with remaining parts taken from reference TRBV9 and TRBJ2-1, reads DSGVTQTPKHLITATGQRVTLRCSPRSGDLSVYWYQQSLDQGLQFLIQYYNGEERAKGNILERFSAQQFPDLHSELNLSSLELGDSALYFCASSVGFSGEQFFGPGTRLTVL.

The chain is built from TRBV7-2 and TRBJ2-5; D may be TRBD2 (5 bases). The CDR3 totals 16 residues. CDR1 SGHTA and CDR2 FQGNSA come from the germline V gene. V dropped 3 bases and J dropped 5 bases, with 19 bases sitting between them. The CDR3 DNA follows: TGTGCCAGCAGCTTGAGGCTAGCTACACATAGGGAGACCCAGTACTTC. Protein: CASSLRLATHRETQYF.

The rearrangement uses TRBV9 and TRBJ1-4, with 8 bases lining up with TRBD1. V shed 0 bases, J shed 4 bases, and the junction held 2 bases outside the gene matches. Germline loops: CDR1 SGDLS, CDR2 YYNGEE. This CDR3 has 15 residues. The CDR3 DNA reads as TGTGCCAGCAGCGTAGAGACAGGGGTTAATGAAAAACTGTTTTTT. Translated: CASSVETGVNEKLFF.

This clone was seen just once. The J gene is TRBJ1-5, the V gene TRBV6-5, with D uncertain. Germline lookup yields CDR1 MNHEY and CDR2 SVGAGI. The CDR3 has 16 residues. V lost 2 bases and J 6 bases, leaving 17 bases between the germline ends. The DNA of the CDR3 is TGTGCCAGCAGTTACCAATACTCGGCAGGTCCTCAGCCCCAGCATTTT. Its protein is CASSYQYSAGPQPQHF.

This clone was detected only once. This sequence joins TRBV11-2 and TRBJ1-1, with TRBD1 matching over 8 bases. The length of the CDR3 is 15 residues. Germline V gives CDR1 SGHAT, CDR2 FQNNGV. The V and J ends lost 2 bases and 5 bases, in that order; junction bases with no gene match: 7. The CDR3: CASSLWAGGETEAFF. DNA for the CDR3: TGTGCCAGCAGCTTATGGGCAGGGGGCGAAACTGAAGCTTTCTTT.

CDR3 loop: CASSLGLALLTDTQYF. The CDR3 DNA is TGTGCCAGCAGCCTGGGACTAGCTCTACTAACAGATACGCAGTATTTT. V gene TRBV5-6 combines with J gene TRBJ2-3; TRBD2 matches 9 bases. The CDR3 consists of 16 residues. J lost 3 bases, V lost 4 bases, and 9 bases had no gene match. The germline V gene encodes CDR1 SGHDT and CDR2 YYEEEE. The variable domain in full, with the rest retrieved from reference TRBV5-6 and TRBJ2-3, is DAGVTQSPTHLIKTRGQQVTLRCSPKSGHDTVSWYQQALGQGPQFIFQYYEEEERQRGNFPDRFSGHQFPNYSSELNVNALLLGDSALYLCASSLGLALLTDTQYFGPGTRLTVL.

The CDR3 region is CASGGSSYEQYF. DNA for the CDR3: TGTGCCAGCGGAGGAAGCTCCTACGAGCAGTACTTC. The chain joins TRBV7-9 to TRBJ2-7; D perhaps matches TRBD2 (5 bases). The V end was cut by 8 bases, the J end by 0 bases, with 8 bases between. The germline gives CDR1 SEHNR, CDR2 FQNEAQ (reference sequence). This CDR3 is built from 12 residues.

The sample holds one count of this clone. The chain is built from TRBV19 and TRBJ2-7; tentative D call: TRBD1 (6 bases). CDR3 length: 11 residues. Germline V gene sequence: CDR1 LNHDA, CDR2 SQIVND (reference sequence). The V and J ends lost 5 bases and 5 bases respectively, with 7 bases between them. The CDR3 loop reads CASSQGNEQYF. The CDR3, as DNA: TGTGCCAGTAGTCAGGGGAACGAGCAGTACTTC.

Here the CDR3 reads CASTYGQGNTEAFF. The CDR3 coding sequence is TGTGCCAGTACCTATGGACAGGGGAACACTGAAGCTTTCTTT. The genes are TRBV19 and TRBJ1-1; 8 bases are a match to TRBD1. Germline V gives CDR1 LNHDA, CDR2 SQIVND (reference sequence). This CDR3 has 14 residues. Trimming removed 7 bases from V and 1 base from J; junction bases left unmatched: 5. The whole variable domain, filled in from reference TRBV19 and TRBJ1-1, reads DGGITQSPKYLFRKEGQNVTLSCEQNLNHDAMYWYRQDPGQGLRLIYYSQIVNDFQKGDIAEGYSVSREKKESFPLTVTSAQKNPTAFYLCASTYGQGNTEAFFGQGTRLTVV.

The chain joins TRBV4-2 to TRBJ2-5; 10 nucleotides line up with TRBD2. Germline CDR1 LGHNA, CDR2 YNFKEQ. J lost 13 bases, V lost 1 base, and 9 bases had no gene match. This CDR3 has 14 amino acids. CDR3 residues: CASSQGGTSEKGYF. In DNA form, the CDR3 reads TGTGCCAGCAGCCAAGGAGGGACTAGCGAGAAAGGGTACTTC.

The chain joins TRBV2 to TRBJ1-1, with D possibly TRBD1 on 6 matching bases. Germline CDR1 SNHLY, CDR2 FYNNEI. The CDR3 contains 13 residues. V lost 11 bases to trimming and J lost 5 bases, with 18 bases between them. CDR3 bases: TGTGCCTACATTTTGGGGGCGAGAACTGAAGCTTTCTTT. This sequence encodes CAYILGARTEAFF.

This sequence joins TRBV27 and TRBJ2-7; 10 bases agree with TRBD2. Trimming cost V 3 bases and J 9 bases; bases outside gene matches: 11. Germline values: CDR1 MNHEY, CDR2 SMNVEV (reference sequence). The CDR3 has 15 amino acids. Here the CDR3 reads CASSFLAGVTKGQYF. The CDR3 DNA is TGTGCCAGCAGTTTCCTAGCGGGAGTAACTAAGGGGCAGTACTTC.

The chain has TRBV18 and TRBJ1-5, with 7 bases lining up with TRBD1. This CDR3 contains 14 residues. With 4 bases clipped from V and 3 bases from J, the junction kept 3 bases outside the gene matches. Germline assignment: CDR1 KGHSH and CDR2 LQKENI. CDR3 region: CASSLTGLNQPQHF. DNA of the CDR3: TGTGCCAGCTCACTGACAGGGCTCAATCAGCCCCAGCATTTT.

V is TRBV11-3 and J is TRBJ2-2; D perhaps matches TRBD1 (6 bases). The germline V and J ends were trimmed by 4 bases and 6 bases, with 9 bases remaining between them. Germline CDR1 is SGHNT and CDR2 is YENEEA. The CDR3 has 13 amino acids. In DNA form, the CDR3 reads TGTGCCAGCAGCTATCCAGGGGCCGGGGAGCTGTTTTTT. Amino acid sequence: CASSYPGAGELFF.

Note on this clone: Other DNA sequences in the same sample also yield this CDR3. The chain couples TRBV28 to TRBJ2-2; 11 nucleotides agree with TRBD2. Germline lookup yields CDR1 MDHEN and CDR2 SYDVKM. The length of the CDR3 is 15 residues. V lost 6 bases, J lost 1 base, and 1 base stayed unmatched. CDR3: CASSLAGGNTGELFF. CDR3 bases: TGTGCCAGCAGCCTAGCGGGAGGGAACACCGGGGAGCTGTTTTTT.

The chain has TRBV6-5 and TRBJ2-7; a possible D gene is TRBD1 (6 bases). CDR1 and CDR2 from the germline V gene are MNHEY and SVGAGI. V was pared by 6 bases and J by 7 bases, with 16 bases between. The CDR3 has 13 residues. CDR3 sequence reads: CASSRDMGLEQYF. CDR3 coding DNA: TGTGCCAGCAGCCGGGACATGGGCCTTGAGCAGTACTTC.

The chain's CDR3 is CASSAERQETQYF. The CDR3 DNA sequence: TGTGCCAGCAGTGCCGAACGGCAAGAGACCCAGTACTTC. J is TRBJ2-5 and V is TRBV2; D gene ambiguous. This CDR3 has 13 residues. Germline V lookup: CDR1 SNHLY, CDR2 FYNNEI. V was shortened by 4 bases and J by 2 bases, with 8 bases between the two germline ends.

The CDR3 coding sequence is TGTGCCAGCAGCGCCTTAGGGGGGGCCGGGGAGCTGTTTTTT. This encodes CASSALGGAGELFF. This rearrangement joins TRBV9 to TRBJ2-2; D is possibly TRBD2 (7 bases). CDR3 length equals 14 residues. The V and J ends lost 3 bases and 6 bases respectively, with 12 bases between them. The germline CDR1 and CDR2 sequences are SGDLS and YYNGEE.

This clone was seen only once. The J gene is TRBJ1-1, the V gene TRBV29-1; D call uncertain. Trimming took 7 bases from V and 2 from J, leaving 11 bases between them. Germline values: CDR1 SQVTM, CDR2 ANQGSEA. CDR3 length equals 12 residues. For the CDR3, the DNA is TGCAGCGCCAATGACATCAACACTGAAGCTTTCTTT. Translated, it gives CSANDINTEAFF.